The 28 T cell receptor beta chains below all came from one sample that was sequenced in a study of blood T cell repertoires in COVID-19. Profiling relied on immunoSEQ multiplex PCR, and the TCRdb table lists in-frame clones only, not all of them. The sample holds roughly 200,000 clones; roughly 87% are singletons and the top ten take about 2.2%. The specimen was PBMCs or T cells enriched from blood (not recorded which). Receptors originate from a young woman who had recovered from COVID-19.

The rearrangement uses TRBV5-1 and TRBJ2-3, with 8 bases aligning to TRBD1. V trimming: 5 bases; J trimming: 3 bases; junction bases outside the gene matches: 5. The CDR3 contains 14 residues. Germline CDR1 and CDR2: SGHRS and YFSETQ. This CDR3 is CASRATGVTDTQYF. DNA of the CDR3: TGCGCCAGCAGAGCGACAGGGGTAACAGATACGCAGTATTTT.

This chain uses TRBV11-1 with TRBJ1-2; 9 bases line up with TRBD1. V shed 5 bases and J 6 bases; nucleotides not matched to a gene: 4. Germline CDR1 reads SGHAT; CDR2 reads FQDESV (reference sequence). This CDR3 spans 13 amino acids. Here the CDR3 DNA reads TGTGCCAGCAGCCATACAGGGGGCGATGGCTACACCTTC. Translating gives CASSHTGGDGYTF.

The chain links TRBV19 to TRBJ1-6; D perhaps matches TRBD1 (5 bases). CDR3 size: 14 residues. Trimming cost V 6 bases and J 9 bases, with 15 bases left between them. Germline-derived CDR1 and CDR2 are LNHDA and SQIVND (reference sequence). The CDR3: CASRAGDWGSPLHF. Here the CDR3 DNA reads TGTGCCAGTAGGGCCGGGGACTGGGGTTCACCCCTCCACTTT.

The CDR3 DNA follows: TGTGCCAGTAGTCTCGCCGGGACAGGGTTCTACGAGCAGTACTTC. Translated, it gives CASSLAGTGFYEQYF. The chain joins TRBV19 to TRBJ2-7, with 9 bases that match TRBD1. CDR1 is LNHDA, CDR2 SQIVND, per germline (reference sequence). The CDR3 runs to 15 residues. V shed 5 bases and J 3 bases; nucleotides not matched to a gene: 8.

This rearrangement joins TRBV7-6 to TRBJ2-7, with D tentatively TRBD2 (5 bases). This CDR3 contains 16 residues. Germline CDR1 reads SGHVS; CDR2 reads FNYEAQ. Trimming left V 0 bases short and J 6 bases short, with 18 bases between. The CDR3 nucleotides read TGTGCCAGCAGCTTAGCGCGCAGAAACCGTGGGAGCGAGCAGTACTTC. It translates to CASSLARRNRGSEQYF. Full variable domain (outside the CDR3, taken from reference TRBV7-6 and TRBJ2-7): GAGVSQSPRYKVTKRGQDVALRCDPISGHVSLYWYRQALGQGPEFLTYFNYEAQQDKSGLPNDRFSAERPEGSISTLTIQRTEQRDSAMYRCASSLARRNRGSEQYFGPGTRLTVT.

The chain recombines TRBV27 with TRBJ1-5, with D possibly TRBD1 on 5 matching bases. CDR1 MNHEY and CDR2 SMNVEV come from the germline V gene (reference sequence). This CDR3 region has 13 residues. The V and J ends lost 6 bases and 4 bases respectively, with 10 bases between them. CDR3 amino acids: CASRLQVNQPQHF. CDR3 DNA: TGTGCCAGCAGACTACAGGTGAATCAGCCCCAGCATTTT.

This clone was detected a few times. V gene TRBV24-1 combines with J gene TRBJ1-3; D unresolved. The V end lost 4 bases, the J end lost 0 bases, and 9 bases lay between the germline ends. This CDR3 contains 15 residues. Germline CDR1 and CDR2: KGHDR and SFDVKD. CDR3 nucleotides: TGTGCCACCAGTGACCCTTTAGCCTCTGGAAACACCATATATTTT. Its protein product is CATSDPLASGNTIYF.

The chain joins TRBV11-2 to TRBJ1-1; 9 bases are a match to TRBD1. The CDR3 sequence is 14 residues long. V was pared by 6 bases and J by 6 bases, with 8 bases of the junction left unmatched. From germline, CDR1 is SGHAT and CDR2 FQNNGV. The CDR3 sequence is CASSTGTGFSEAFF. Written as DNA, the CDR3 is TGTGCCAGCAGTACGGGGACAGGGTTCTCTGAAGCTTTCTTT.

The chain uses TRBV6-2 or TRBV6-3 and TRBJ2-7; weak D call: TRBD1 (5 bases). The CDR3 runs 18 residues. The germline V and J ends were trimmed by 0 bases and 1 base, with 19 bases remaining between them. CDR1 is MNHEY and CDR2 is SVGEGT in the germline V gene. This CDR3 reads CASSYSPGRAKGSYEQYF. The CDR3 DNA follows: TGTGCCAGCAGTTACTCGCCGGGCAGGGCAAAAGGGTCCTACGAGCAGTACTTC.

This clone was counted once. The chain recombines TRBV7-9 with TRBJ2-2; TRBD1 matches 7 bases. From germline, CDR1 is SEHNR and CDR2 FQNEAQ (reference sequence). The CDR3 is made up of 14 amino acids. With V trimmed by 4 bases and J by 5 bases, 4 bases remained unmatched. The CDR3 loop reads CASSSTDRTGELFF. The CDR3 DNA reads TGTGCCAGCAGCTCGACGGACAGGACCGGGGAGCTGTTTTTT.

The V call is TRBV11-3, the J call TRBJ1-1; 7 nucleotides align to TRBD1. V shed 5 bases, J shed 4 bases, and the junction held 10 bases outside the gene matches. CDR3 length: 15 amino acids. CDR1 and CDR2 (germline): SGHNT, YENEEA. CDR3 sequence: CASSSTGTEGTEAFF. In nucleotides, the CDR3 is TGTGCCAGCAGCAGCACCGGGACAGAGGGCACTGAAGCTTTCTTT. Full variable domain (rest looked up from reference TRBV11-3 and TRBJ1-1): EAGVVQSPRYKIIEKKQPVAFWCNPISGHNTLYWYLQNLGQGPELLIRYENEEAVDDSQLPKDRFSAERLKGVDSTLKIQPAELGDSAVYLCASSSTGTEGTEAFFGQGTRLTVV.

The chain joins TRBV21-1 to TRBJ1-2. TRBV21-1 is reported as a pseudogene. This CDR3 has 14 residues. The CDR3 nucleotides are TGTGCCAGCAGCATACGGGTGGAGTATTGGGGCTACACCTTC. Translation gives CASSIRVEYWGYTF.

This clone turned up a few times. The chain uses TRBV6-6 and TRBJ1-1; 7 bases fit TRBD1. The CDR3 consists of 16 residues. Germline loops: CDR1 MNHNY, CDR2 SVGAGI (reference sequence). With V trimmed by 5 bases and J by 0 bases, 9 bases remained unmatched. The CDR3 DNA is TGTGCCAGCAGTCCCGGGACAGAACCCATGAACACTGAAGCTTTCTTT. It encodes CASSPGTEPMNTEAFF.

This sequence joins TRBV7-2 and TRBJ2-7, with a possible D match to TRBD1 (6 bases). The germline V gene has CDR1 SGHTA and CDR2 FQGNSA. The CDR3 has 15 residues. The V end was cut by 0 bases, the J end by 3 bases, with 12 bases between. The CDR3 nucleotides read TGTGCCAGCAGCTTAGCGGACAGTAGCTACTACGAGCAGTACTTC. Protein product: CASSLADSSYYEQYF.

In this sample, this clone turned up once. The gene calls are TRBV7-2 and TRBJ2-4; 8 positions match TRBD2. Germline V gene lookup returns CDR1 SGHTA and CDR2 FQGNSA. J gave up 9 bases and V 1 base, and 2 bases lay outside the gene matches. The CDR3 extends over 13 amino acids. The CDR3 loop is CASSLVAGGIQYF. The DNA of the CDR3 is TGTGCCAGCAGCTTAGTTGCGGGAGGCATTCAGTACTTC.

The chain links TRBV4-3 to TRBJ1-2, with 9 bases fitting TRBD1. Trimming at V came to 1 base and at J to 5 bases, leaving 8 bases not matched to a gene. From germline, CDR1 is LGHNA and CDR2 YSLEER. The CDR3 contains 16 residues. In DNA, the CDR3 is TGCGCCAGCAGCCAAGGGACTGGACAGGGGAATTATGGCTACACCTTC. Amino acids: CASSQGTGQGNYGYTF.

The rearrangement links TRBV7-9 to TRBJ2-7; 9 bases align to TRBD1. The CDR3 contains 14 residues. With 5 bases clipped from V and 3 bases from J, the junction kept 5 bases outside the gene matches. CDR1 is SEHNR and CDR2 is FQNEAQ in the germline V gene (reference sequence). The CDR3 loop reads CASSPGQGFYEQYF. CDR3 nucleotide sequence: TGTGCCAGCAGCCCGGGACAGGGATTCTACGAGCAGTACTTC.

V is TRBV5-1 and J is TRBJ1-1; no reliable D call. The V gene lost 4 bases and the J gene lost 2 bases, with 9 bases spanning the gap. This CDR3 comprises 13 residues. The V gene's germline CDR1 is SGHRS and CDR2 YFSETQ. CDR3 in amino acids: CASSLGPNTEAFF. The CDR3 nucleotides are TGCGCCAGCAGCCTAGGTCCCAACACTGAAGCTTTCTTT.

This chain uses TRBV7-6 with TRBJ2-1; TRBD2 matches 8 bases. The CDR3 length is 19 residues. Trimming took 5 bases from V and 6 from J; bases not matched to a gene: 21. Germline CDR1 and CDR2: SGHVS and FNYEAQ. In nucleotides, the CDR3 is TGTGCCAGCAGCCCGCCCTGGGTGACTAGCGCCGAACGGGCCAATGAGCAGTTCTTC. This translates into CASSPPWVTSAERANEQFF.

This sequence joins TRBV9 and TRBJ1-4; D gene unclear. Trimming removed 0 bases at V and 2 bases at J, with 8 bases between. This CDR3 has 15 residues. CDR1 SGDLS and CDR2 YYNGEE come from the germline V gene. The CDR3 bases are TGTGCCAGCAGCGTAGCGGGAAGGACTAATGAAAAACTGTTTTTT. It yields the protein CASSVAGRTNEKLFF.

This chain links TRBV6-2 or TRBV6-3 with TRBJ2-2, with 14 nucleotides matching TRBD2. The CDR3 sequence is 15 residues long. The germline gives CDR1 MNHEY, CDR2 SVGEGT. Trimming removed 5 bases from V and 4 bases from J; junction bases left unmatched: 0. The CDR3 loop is CASSGTSGSTGELFF. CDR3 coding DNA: TGTGCCAGCAGTGGGACTAGCGGGAGCACCGGGGAGCTGTTTTTT.

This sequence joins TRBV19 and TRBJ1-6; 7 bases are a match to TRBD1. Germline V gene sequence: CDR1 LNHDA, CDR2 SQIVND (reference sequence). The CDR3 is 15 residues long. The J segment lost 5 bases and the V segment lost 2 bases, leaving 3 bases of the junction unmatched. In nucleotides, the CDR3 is TGTGCCAGTAGTATAATGGGACAGCATAATTCACCCCTCCACTTT. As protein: CASSIMGQHNSPLHF.

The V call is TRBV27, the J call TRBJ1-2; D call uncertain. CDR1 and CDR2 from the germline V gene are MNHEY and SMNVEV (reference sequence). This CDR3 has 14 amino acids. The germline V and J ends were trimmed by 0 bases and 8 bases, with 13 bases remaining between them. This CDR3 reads CASSLSLGRQGYTF. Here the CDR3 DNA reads TGTGCCAGCAGTTTATCGTTAGGGAGGCAGGGCTACACCTTC.

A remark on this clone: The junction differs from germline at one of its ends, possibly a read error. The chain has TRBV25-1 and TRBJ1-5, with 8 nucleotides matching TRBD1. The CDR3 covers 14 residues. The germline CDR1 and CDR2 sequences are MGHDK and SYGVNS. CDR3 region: CANSTGTGDQPQHF. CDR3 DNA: TGTGCCAACAGTACTGGGACAGGTGACCAGCCCCAGCATTTT.

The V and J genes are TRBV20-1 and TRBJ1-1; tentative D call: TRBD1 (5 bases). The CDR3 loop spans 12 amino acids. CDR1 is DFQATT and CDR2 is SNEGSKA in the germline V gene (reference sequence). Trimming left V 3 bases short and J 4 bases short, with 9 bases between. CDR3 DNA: TGCAGTGCTAGTGCAGGGCTCACTGAAGCTTTCTTT. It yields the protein CSASAGLTEAFF.

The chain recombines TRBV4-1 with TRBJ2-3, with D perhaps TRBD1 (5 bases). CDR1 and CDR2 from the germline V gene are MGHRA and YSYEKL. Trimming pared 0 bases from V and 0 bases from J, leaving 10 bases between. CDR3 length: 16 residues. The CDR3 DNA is TGCGCCAGCAGCCAAGAAGGCCAGGGCAGCACAGATACGCAGTATTTT. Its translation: CASSQEGQGSTDTQYF.

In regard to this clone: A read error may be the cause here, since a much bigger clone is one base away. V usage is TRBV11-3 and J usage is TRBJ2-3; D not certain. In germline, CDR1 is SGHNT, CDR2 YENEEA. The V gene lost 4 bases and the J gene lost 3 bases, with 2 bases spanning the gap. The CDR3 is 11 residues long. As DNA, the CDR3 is TGTGCCAGCAGCTCTACAGATACGCAGTATTTT. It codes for CASSSTDTQYF.

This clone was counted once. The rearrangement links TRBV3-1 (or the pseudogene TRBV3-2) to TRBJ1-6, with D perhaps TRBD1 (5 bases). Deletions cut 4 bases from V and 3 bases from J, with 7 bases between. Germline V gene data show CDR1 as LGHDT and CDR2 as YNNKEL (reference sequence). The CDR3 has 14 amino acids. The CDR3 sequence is CASSRTFYNSPLHF. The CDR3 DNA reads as TGTGCCAGCAGCCGGACATTCTATAATTCACCCCTCCACTTT.